Listed below are T cell receptor beta chains from one sample, sequenced in a study of human T cells and chemical hapten exposure. One entry per CDR3 protein, called by TCRdb with MiXCR from the RACE reads. The sample consists of around 40,000 distinct CDR3 sequences, more than 9.5% of them appearing once. The specimen was whole blood, collected in connection with sensitization to the hapten diphenylcyclopropenone (DPC). Source of these receptors: a woman between 40 and 50 years old with alopecia areata. Some clones in this sample may be carry-over from other donors' samples. The CDR3 runs from the conserved cysteine through the conserved F or W. The D gene is left open where the match is weak. A clone size is listed for some rows: how often the clone was seen (once, few, many), or a class if it is expanded.

J | size | D | V | DNA | CDR3
TRBJ2-7 | few | - | TRBV6-6 | TGTGCCAGCAGACACTCCGGACTGGACTCCTACGAGCAGTACTTC | CASRHSGLDSYEQYF
TRBJ1-5 | many | TRBD1 | TRBV19 | TGTGCCAGTAGCCAGGGGGATGAGCAGCCCCAGCATTTT | CASSQGDEQPQHF
TRBJ2-6 | many | - | TRBV29-1 | TGCAGCGTCGCCCGGGGTTCGGGCTCTGGGGCCAACGTCCTGACTTTC | CSVARGSGSGANVLTF
TRBJ2-6 | - | - | TRBV20-1 | TGCAGTGCTAGAGATCTCCTTGGGGCCAACGTCCTGACTTTC | CSARDLLGANVLTF
TRBJ2-1 | - | TRBD1 | TRBV4-3 | TGCGCCAGCAGCCAACCCGACAGGGGGGTTGAGCAGTTCTTC | CASSQPDRGVEQFF
TRBJ1-3 | few | - | TRBV28 | TGTGCCAGCAGTTTAACGCAACGAAACACCATATATTTT | CASSLTQRNTIYF
TRBJ2-7 | - | - | TRBV29-1 | TGCAGCGTCGGGGGACAGTCCTACGAGCAGTACTTC | CSVGGQSYEQYF
TRBJ2-5 | many | - | TRBV6-1 | TGTGCCAGCACACGGGGGCAAGAGACCCAGTACTTC | CASTRGQETQYF
TRBJ2-3 | many | TRBD2 | TRBV7-9 | TGTGCCAGCAGCCATAGCGGGGGCCCCGATACGCAGTATTTT | CASSHSGGPDTQYF
TRBJ2-4 | - | - | TRBV6-2/TRBV6-3 | TGTGCCACCTCGACAGGAAACATTCAGTACTTC | CATSTGNIQYF
TRBJ2-3 | - | TRBD1 | TRBV29-1 | TGCAGCGTTGATGGGACAGGAGGTGCAGATACGCAGTATTTT | CSVDGTGGADTQYF
TRBJ2-1 | many | - | TRBV7-8 | TGTGCCTCTCGTCCAGGCTCCTCCTACAATGAGCAGTTCTTC | CASRPGSSYNEQFF
TRBJ2-3 | few | TRBD2 | TRBV7-8 | TGTGCCAGCAGGAAAGCGGGGGGGCAAACAGATACGCAGTATTTT | CASRKAGGQTDTQYF
TRBJ1-1 | many | - | TRBV18 | TGTGCCAGCTCACCGGCCGATTCTAGGAACACTGAAGCTTTCTTT | CASSPADSRNTEAFF
TRBJ2-1 | few | TRBD2 | TRBV9 | TGTGCCAGCAGCGTGGGCGGGAGGGCCCTGTTCTTC | CASSVGGRALFF
TRBJ2-5 | - | - | TRBV2 | TGTGCCAGCAGCACAGGGTCCGAGGAGACCCAGTACTTC | CASSTGSEETQYF
TRBJ2-5 | - | TRBD2 | TRBV5-1 | TGCGCCAGCAGCTCCGGCCAGCGGGGGCCAGAGACCCAGTACTTC | CASSSGQRGPETQYF
TRBJ1-1 | many | - | TRBV5-4 | TGTGCCAGCAGCTTGGGGATCTCGTCCCCGAACACTGAAGCTTTCTTT | CASSLGISSPNTEAFF
TRBJ1-3 | many | - | TRBV4-3 | TGCGCCAGCAGCCAAGAAGTGGCGGTGGCAGGAAACACCATATATTTT | CASSQEVAVAGNTIYF
TRBJ1-6 | - | - | TRBV13 | TGTGCCAGCAGCCTGAGCAGGGGTCCCAATTCACCCCTCCACTTT | CASSLSRGPNSPLHF
TRBJ2-1 | - | - | TRBV5-6 | TGTGCCAGCAGCTTTGGACAATACAATGAGCAGTTCTTC | CASSFGQYNEQFF
TRBJ2-6 | many | - | TRBV12-3/TRBV12-4 | TGTGCCAGCAGCATCCCTGGGGCCAACGTCCTGACTTTC | CASSIPGANVLTF